This T cell receptor beta chain appears in the sequencing data of a study of technical replicates of blood from four donors. CDR1 is MNHEY, CDR2 SVGAGI, per germline. The V gene lost 6 bases and the J gene lost 6 bases, with 20 bases spanning the gap. CDR3 size: 15 residues. Clones were sequenced by immunoSEQ multiplex PCR, and TCRdb holds only the in-frame ones, with some missing. The sample holds under 85,000 clones; less than 98% are singletons and the top ten take approximately 0.3%. The sample comprised T cells isolated from PBMCs. The receptor comes from a human donor in good health. The chain carries TRBV6-5 and TRBJ1-1; D is uncertain. The CDR3 nucleotides read TGTGCCAGCAGCCTTTTTGCCTCCTATCAATCTGAAGCTTTCTTT. Its protein product is CASSLFASYQSEAFF.